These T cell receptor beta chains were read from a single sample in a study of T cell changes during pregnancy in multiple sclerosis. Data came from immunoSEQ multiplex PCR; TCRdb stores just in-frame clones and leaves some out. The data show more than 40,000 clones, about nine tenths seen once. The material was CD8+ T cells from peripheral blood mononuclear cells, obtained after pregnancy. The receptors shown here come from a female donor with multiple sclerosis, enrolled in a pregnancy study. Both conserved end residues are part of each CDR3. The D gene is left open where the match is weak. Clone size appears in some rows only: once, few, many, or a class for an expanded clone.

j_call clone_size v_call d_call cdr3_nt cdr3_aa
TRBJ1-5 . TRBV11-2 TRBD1 TGTGCCAGCAGCTCCGGACAGGCTAGCAATCAGCCCCAGCATTTT CASSSGQASNQPQHF
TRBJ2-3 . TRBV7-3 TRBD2 TGTGCCAGCGGCCTTACTAGCGGGGGCGCAGATACGCAGTATTTT CASGLTSGGADTQYF
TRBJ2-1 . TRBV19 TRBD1 TGTGCCAGTTGTTACGGGACAGGGTACAATGAGCAGTTCTTC CASCYGTGYNEQFF
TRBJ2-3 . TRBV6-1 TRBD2 TGTGCCAGCAGTGAAGGGGTAGCGGGGGCCACTGATACGCAGTATTTT CASSEGVAGATDTQYF
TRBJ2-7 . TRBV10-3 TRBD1 TGTGCCATCAGTACTACAGGGGGCTTGGTCTCCTACGAGCAGTACTTC CAISTTGGLVSYEQYF
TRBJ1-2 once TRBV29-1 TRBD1 TGCAGCGTTGTTCCCCGGGACAGCTATGGCTACACCTTC CSVVPRDSYGYTF
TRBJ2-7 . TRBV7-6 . TGTGCCAGCAGCTTATCTGGGCGGAGGGGCTCCTACGAGCAGTACTTC CASSLSGRRGSYEQYF
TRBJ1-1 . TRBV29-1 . TGCAGCGCGCGGGACCGGGCCGACACTGAAGCTTTCTTT CSARDRADTEAFF
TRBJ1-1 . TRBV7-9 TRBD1 TGTGCCAGCAGCCCCACAGGGGGCTCGAAAATCACTGAAGCTTTCTTT CASSPTGGSKITEAFF
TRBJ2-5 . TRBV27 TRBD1 TGTGCCAGCTCCCCCGGACAGGGGGTAGGAGAGCAGTACTTC CASSPGQGVGEQYF
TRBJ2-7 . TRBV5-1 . TGCGCCAGCAGCTTAGTTCCCTGGGGGGACTACGAGCAGTACTTC CASSLVPWGDYEQYF
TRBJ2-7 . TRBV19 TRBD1 TGTGCCAGTAGTACCTGGACAGGGGCGACCTACGAGCAGTACTTC CASSTWTGATYEQYF
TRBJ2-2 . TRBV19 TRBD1 TGTGCCAGTAGTACCTTCCACAGGGGCGACACCGGGGAGCTGTTTTTT CASSTFHRGDTGELFF
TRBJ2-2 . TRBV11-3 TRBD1 TGTGCCAGCAGCTTAGAGGGCGCCGGGACAGGGAGTACCGGGGAGCTGTTTTTT CASSLEGAGTGSTGELFF
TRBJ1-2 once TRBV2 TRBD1 TGTGCCAGCAGCTCTGACAAGGGACAGGCTATTTATGGCTACACCTTC CASSSDKGQAIYGYTF
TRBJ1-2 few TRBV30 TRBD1 TGTGCCTGGAGTGGCCGCACAGGGGGTAACTTACCAAACACCTTC CAWSGRTGGNLPNTF
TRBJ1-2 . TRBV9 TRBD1 TGTGCCAGCAGCGCCCCGGGACAGGCTAACTATGGCTACACCTTC CASSAPGQANYGYTF
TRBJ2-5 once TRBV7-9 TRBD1 TGTGCCAGCAGCCCCAGGGGGCACGGTCGGAGTAAAGAGACCCAGTACTTC CASSPRGHGRSKETQYF
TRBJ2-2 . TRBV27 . TGTGCCAGCAGTCAGACCGGGACAACGAACACCGGGGAGCTGTTTTTT CASSQTGTTNTGELFF
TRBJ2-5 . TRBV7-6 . TGTGCCAGCAGCTTATTTTTCTACCAAGAGACCCAGTACTTC CASSLFFYQETQYF
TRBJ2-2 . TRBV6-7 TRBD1 TGTGCCAGCAGTTACTCGAAAGCCGCCGGACAGGGCGAAGCCGGGGAGCTGTTTTTT CASSYSKAAGQGEAGELFF
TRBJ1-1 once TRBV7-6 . TGTGCCAGCAGCTTACTCCCCTACGGGAGCGACACTGAAGCTTTCTTT CASSLLPYGSDTEAFF
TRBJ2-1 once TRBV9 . TGTGCCAGCAGCGTAGGTAGCAATGAGCAGTTCTTC CASSVGSNEQFF
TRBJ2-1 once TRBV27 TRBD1 TGTGCCTCCCAGGGGGTTAATGAGCAGTTCTTC CASQGVNEQFF
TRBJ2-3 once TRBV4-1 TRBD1 TGCGCCAGCAGCCAAGCCCGGGCCCCAGGGGGTGTAAGGACAGATACGCAGTATTTT CASSQARAPGGVRTDTQYF
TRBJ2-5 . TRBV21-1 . TGTGCCAGCAGCCGACGTAGCGGGGGGCGGGGGACCCAGTACTTC CASSRRSGGRGTQYF
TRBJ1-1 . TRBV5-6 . TGTGCCAGCAGCCCTCGGTCTATTGGAGCTTTCTTT CASSPRSIGAFF
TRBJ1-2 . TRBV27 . TGTGCCAGCCATGCCCGGGACACAGGCTACACCTTC CASHARDTGYTF
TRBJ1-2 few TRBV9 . TGTGCCAGCAGCGTAGCCGGGGTAGGCGGCTACACCTTC CASSVAGVGGYTF
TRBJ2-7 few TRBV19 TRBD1 TGTGCCAGTAGCTGGGACAGGCAACCCGACGAGCAGTACTTC CASSWDRQPDEQYF
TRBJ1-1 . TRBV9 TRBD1 TGTGCCAGCAGCCTCACAGGGGCGGACACTGAAGCTTTCTTT CASSLTGADTEAFF
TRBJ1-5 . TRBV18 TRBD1 TGTGCCAGCTCACCCGGACAGGGTGCCAATCAGCCCCAGCATTTT CASSPGQGANQPQHF
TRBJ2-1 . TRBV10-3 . TGTGCCATCAGTGAGTCAAGCGGTAGCTCCTACAATGAGCAGTTCTTC CAISESSGSSYNEQFF
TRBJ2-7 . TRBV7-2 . TGTGCCAGCAGCTTAAACAACGAGCAGTACTTC CASSLNNEQYF
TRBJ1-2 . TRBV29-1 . TGCAGCGTTCGGGAGGGAGACTACACCTTC CSVREGDYTF
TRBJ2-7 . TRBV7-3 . TGTGCCAGCAGCTTAGGTCCCAGCTCCTACGAGCAGTACTTC CASSLGPSSYEQYF
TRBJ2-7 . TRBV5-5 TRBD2 TGTGCCTGTACTAGCGGGGTAGACACGTACGAGCAGTACTTC CACTSGVDTYEQYF
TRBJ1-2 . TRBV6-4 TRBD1 TGTGCCAGCAGGAAGGGGACAGGGGGATTTTGGGGCTACACCTTC CASRKGTGGFWGYTF
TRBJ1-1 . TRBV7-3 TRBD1 TGTGCCAGCAGTATCAACAGGGGGCGAAGCACTGAAGCTTTCTTT CASSINRGRSTEAFF
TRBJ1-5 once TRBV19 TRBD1 TGTGCCAGTAGTACCGGGACAGGGGGTAATCAGCCCCAGCATTTT CASSTGTGGNQPQHF
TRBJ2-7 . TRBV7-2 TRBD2 TGTGCCAGCAGCTTCCCAGAACTAGCGGGTAACTACGAGCAGTACTTC CASSFPELAGNYEQYF
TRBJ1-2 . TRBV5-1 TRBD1 TGCGCCAGCAGCTCGATGATCGGGACAGTCTATGGCTACACCTTC CASSSMIGTVYGYTF
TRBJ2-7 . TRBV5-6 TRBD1 TGTGCCAGCAGCTCAGGGAGGACAGGGTACGAGCAGTACTTC CASSSGRTGYEQYF
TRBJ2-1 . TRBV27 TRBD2 TGTGCCAGCAGACCGTGGGCTAGCGGGAATTTCTACAATGAGCAGTTCTTC CASRPWASGNFYNEQFF
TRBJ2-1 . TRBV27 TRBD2 TGTGCCAGCAGACCCGGAGGTAGCGGGAGGAATGAGCAGTTCTTC CASRPGGSGRNEQFF
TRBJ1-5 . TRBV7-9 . TGTGCCAGCAGCGAGTCCCTAGGACCCCAGCATTTT CASSESLGPQHF
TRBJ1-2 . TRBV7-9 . TGTGCCAGCAGCTTCGGTGGGGAGCCCCTCTATGGCTACACCTTC CASSFGGEPLYGYTF
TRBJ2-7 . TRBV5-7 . TGTGCCAGCAGCTCCCCCCCTAGGTACGGCTACGAGCAGTACTTC CASSSPPRYGYEQYF
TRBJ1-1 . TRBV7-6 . TGTGCCAGCAGCTTACTGGGGCAGGGGAACACTGAAGCTTTCTTT CASSLLGQGNTEAFF
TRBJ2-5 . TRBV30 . TGTGCCTGGAGTGTTGGAGGTCCGGAGACCCAGTACTTC CAWSVGGPETQYF
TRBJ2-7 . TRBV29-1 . TGCAGCGTTGAGTTCTCCTTTAACGAGCAGTACTTC CSVEFSFNEQYF
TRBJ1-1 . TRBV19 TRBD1 TGTGCCAGTACCCTGGGACAGGGAAACACTGAAGCTTTCTTT CASTLGQGNTEAFF
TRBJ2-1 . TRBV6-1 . TGTGCCAGCAACACAGGGTCCTCCTACAATGAGCAGTTCTTC CASNTGSSYNEQFF
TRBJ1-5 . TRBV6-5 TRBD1 TGTGCCAGCAGTTACCGGGACAGGGGACCGAATCAGCCCCAGCATTTT CASSYRDRGPNQPQHF
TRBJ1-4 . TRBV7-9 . TGTGCCAGCAGCTTCGGGCATACTAGTGAAAAACTGTTTTTT CASSFGHTSEKLFF